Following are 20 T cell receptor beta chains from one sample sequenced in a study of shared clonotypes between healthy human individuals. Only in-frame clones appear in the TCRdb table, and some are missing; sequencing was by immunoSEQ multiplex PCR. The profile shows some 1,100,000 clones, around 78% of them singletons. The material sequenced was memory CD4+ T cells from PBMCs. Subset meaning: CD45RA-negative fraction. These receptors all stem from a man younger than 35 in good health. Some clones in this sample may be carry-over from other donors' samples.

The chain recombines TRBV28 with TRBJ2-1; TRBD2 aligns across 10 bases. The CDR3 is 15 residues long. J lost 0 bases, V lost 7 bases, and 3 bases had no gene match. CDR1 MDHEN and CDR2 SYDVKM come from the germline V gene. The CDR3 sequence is CASTVAGGSYNEQFF. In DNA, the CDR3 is TGTGCCAGCACCGTAGCGGGAGGCTCCTACAATGAGCAGTTCTTC.

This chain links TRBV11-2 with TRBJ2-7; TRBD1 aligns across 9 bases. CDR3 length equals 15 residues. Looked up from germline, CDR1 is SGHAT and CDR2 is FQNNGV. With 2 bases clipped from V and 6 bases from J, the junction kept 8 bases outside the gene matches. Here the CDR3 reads CASSLIGTGGTEQYF. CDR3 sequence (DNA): TGTGCCAGCAGCTTAATTGGAACAGGGGGCACCGAGCAGTACTTC. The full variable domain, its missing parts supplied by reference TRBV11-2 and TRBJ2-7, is EAGVAQSPRYKIIEKRQSVAFWCNPISGHATLYWYQQILGQGPKLLIQFQNNGVVDDSQLPKDRFSAERLKGVDSTLKIQPAKLEDSAVYLCASSLIGTGGTEQYFGPGTRLTVT.

The CDR3 coding sequence is TGTGCCAGCAGCTTAGGGTTAGCGGGAGGGCCTTTAGGAGAGCAGTACTTC. Its protein is CASSLGLAGGPLGEQYF. The V gene is TRBV7-2, the J gene TRBJ2-7, with 11 bases lining up with TRBD2. The germline V gene encodes CDR1 SGHTA and CDR2 FQGNSA. After removal of 1 base from V and 7 bases from J, the junction contained 12 bases not matched to a gene. The CDR3 contains 17 residues.

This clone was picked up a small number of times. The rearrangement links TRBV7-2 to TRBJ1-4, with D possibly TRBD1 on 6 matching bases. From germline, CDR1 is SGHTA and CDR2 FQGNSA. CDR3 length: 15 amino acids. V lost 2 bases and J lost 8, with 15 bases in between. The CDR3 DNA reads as TGTGCCAGCAGCTTATACGGGACCAGGGGAGAAAAACTGTTTTTT. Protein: CASSLYGTRGEKLFF.

The CDR3 protein is CASSHPWGGGDTEAFF. Written as DNA, the CDR3 is TGTGCCAGCAGTCACCCCTGGGGGGGAGGGGACACTGAAGCTTTCTTT. This sequence joins TRBV7-9 and TRBJ1-1, with D tentatively TRBD1 (5 bases). This CDR3 is built from 16 residues. CDR1 is SEHNR and CDR2 is FQNEAQ in the germline V gene (reference sequence). V was trimmed by 6 bases and J by 3 bases, leaving 20 bases between them.

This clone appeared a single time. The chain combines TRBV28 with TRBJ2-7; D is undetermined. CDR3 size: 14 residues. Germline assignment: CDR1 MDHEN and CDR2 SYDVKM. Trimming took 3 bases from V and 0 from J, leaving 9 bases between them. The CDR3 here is CASSLVTTSYEQYF. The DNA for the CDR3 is TGTGCCAGCAGTTTGGTAACTACCTCCTACGAGCAGTACTTC.

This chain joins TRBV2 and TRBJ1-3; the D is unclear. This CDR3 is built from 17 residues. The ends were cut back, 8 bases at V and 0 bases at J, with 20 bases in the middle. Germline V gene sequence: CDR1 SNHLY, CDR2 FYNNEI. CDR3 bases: TGTGCCAGCGCCACCTCGGCAGGACGACTCTCTGGAAACACCATATATTTT. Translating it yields CASATSAGRLSGNTIYF.

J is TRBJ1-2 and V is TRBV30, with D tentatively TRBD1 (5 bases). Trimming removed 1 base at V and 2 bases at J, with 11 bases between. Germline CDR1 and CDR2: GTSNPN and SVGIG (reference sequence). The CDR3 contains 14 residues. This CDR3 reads CAWSAIRGNYGYTF. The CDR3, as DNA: TGTGCCTGGAGTGCTATCCGGGGGAACTATGGCTACACCTTC.

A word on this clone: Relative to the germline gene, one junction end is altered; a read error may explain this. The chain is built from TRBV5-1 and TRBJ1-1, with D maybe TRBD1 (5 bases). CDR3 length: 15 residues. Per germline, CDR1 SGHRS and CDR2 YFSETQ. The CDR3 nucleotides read TGCGCCGGCAGCTTACAATGGGGCAGAGGCACTGAAGCTTTCTTT. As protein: CAGSLQWGRGTEAFF.

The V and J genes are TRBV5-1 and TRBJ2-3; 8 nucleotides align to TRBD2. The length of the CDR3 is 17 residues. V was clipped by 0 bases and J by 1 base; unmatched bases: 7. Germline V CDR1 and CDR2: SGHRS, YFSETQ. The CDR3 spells CASSLVLSREGTDTQYF. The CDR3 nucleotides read TGCGCCAGCAGCTTGGTTCTCTCGCGGGAGGGCACAGATACGCAGTATTTT.

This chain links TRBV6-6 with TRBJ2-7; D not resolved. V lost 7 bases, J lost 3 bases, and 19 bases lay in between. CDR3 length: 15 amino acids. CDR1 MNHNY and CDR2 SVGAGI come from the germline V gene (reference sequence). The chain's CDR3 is CASTATGPGNYEQYF. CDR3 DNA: TGTGCCAGCACCGCGACGGGTCCCGGAAACTACGAGCAGTACTTC.

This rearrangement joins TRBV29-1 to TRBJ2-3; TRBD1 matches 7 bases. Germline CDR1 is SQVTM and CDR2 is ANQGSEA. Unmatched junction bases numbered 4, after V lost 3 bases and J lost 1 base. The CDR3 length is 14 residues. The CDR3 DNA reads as TGCAGCGTTGACGGGACAGCCGGCACAGATACGCAGTATTTT. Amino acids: CSVDGTAGTDTQYF.

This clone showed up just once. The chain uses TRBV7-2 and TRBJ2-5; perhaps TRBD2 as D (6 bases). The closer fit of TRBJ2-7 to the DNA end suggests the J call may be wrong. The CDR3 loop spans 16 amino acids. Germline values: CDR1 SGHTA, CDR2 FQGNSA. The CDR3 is CASSRSGGAVSYEQYF. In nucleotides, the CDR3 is TGTGCCAGCAGCCGCAGCGGCGGGGCAGTCTCCTACGAGCAGTACTTC.

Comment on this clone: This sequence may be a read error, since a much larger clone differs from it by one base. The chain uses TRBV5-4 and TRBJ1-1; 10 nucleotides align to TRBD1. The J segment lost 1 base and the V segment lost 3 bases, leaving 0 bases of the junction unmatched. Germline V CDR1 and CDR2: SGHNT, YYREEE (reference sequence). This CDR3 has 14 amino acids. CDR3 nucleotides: TGTGCCAGCAGCTGGGACAGGGGGAACACTGAAGCTTTCTTT. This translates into CASSWDRGNTEAFF.

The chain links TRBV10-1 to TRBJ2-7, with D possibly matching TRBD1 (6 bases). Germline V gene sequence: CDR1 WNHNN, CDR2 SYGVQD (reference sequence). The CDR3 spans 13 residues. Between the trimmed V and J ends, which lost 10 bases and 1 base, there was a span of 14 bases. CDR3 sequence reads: CANQTGHSYEQYF. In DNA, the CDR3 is TGCGCCAACCAGACAGGTCATTCCTACGAGCAGTACTTC.

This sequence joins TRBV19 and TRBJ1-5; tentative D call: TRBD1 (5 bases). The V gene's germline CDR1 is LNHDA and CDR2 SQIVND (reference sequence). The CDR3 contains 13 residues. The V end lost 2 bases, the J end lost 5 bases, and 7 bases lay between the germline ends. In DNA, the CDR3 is TGTGCCAGTAGTATACAGGGATATCAGCCCCAGCATTTT. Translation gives CASSIQGYQPQHF.

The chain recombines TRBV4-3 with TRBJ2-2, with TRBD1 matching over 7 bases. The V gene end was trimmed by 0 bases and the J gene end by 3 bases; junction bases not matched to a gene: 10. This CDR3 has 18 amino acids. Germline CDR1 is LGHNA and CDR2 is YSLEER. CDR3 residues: CASSQDSVAGGDTGELFF. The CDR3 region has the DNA TGCGCCAGCAGCCAAGATTCGGTGGCAGGGGGTGACACCGGGGAGCTGTTTTTT.

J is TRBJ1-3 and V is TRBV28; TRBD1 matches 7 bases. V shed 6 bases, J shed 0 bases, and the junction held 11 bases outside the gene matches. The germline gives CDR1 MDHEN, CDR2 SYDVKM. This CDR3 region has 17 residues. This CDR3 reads CASSRGGQAASGNTIYF. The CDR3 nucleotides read TGTGCCAGCAGCCGAGGAGGACAGGCCGCCTCTGGAAACACCATATATTTT.

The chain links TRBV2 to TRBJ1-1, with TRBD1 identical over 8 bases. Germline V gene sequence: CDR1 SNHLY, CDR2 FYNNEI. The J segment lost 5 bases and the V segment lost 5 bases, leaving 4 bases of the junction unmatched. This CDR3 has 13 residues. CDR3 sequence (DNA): TGTGCCAGCAGTAGACAGGGGTCAACTGAAGCTTTCTTT. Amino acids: CASSRQGSTEAFF.

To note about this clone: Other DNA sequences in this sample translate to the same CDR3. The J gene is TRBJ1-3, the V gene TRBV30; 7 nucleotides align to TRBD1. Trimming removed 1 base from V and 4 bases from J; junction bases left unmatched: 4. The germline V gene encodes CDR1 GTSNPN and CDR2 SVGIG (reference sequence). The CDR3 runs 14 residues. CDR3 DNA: TGTGCCTGGAGTGCCCTGGGACAGGGAAACACCATATATTTT. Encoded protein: CAWSALGQGNTIYF.